This T cell receptor (beta chain) stems from a study of blood T cell repertoires in COVID-19. Overall study: T cells, B-cell-depleted T cells, or PBMCs supplied cDNA or gDNA.

Assay used: immunoSEQ multiplex PCR; TCRdb lists only in-frame clones, some missing. This sample carries 180,000 or so clones, approximately 89% of them seen once, and the ten largest clones take under 9.5%. Material: peripheral blood. This clonotype was sampled from a woman in her fifties or sixties with acute or convalescent COVID-19.

CDR3 in amino acids: CASSVEVNTEAFF. The CDR3 DNA follows: TGTGCCAGCAGTGTCGAGGTAAACACTGAAGCTTTCTTT. The rearrangement joins TRBV6-4 to TRBJ1-1; D is ambiguous. The germline CDR1 and CDR2 sequences are MRHNA and SNTAGT. V was shortened by 4 bases and J by 2 bases, with 8 bases between the two germline ends. The CDR3 extends over 13 amino acids.